Listed below are T cell receptor beta chains from one sample, sequenced in a study of shared clonotypes between healthy human individuals. Data came from immunoSEQ multiplex PCR; TCRdb stores just in-frame clones and leaves some out. Among some 500,000 clones listed, around 95% were seen once. Sample: naive CD4+ T cells sorted from blood. Receptor source: a woman aged 30 to 39 in good health. Each CDR3 is given with its conserved first and last residue. D genes are given only for firm matches. Clone size is not always given. Where it is, it says once, few, many or a class for expanded clones.

v_call	clone_size	j_call	d_call	cdr3_aa	cdr3_nt
TRBV5-1	.	TRBJ1-2	.	CASSVGLWGNYGYTF	TGCGCCAGCAGCGTAGGGCTGTGGGGTAACTATGGCTACACCTTC
TRBV9	.	TRBJ2-3	.	CASSVIDTQYF	TGTGCCAGCAGCGTGATCGATACGCAGTATTTT
TRBV5-4	.	TRBJ1-4	TRBD1	CASSPGTGDSNEKLFF	TGTGCCAGCAGCCCTGGGACAGGGGATTCTAATGAAAAACTGTTTTTT
TRBV5-1	.	TRBJ1-2	.	CASSFDRSGYGYTF	TGCGCCAGCAGTTTTGATCGATCGGGCTATGGCTACACCTTC
TRBV28	.	TRBJ1-5	.	CASSTGTVSNQPQHF	TGTGCCAGCAGCACCGGGACTGTTAGCAATCAGCCCCAGCATTTT
TRBV9	.	TRBJ2-6	.	CASSAQRSGANVLTF	TGTGCCAGCAGCGCGCAGCGCTCTGGGGCCAACGTCCTGACTTTC
TRBV10-2	.	TRBJ1-5	.	CASSEGNVLPQHF	TGCGCCAGCAGTGAAGGGAACGTGCTGCCCCAGCATTTT
TRBV19	.	TRBJ1-5	.	CASSIEAGMGPQHF	TGTGCCAGTAGTATAGAGGCCGGGATGGGGCCCCAGCATTTT
TRBV27	.	TRBJ2-2	TRBD2	CASRIAGGTGELFF	TGTGCCAGCAGGATAGCGGGAGGTACCGGGGAGCTGTTTTTT
TRBV23-1	.	TRBJ1-5	.	CASSPPHPRNQPQHF	TGCGCCAGCAGTCCGCCTCACCCCCGCAATCAGCCCCAGCATTTT
TRBV2	.	TRBJ1-3	TRBD1	CASIYDRGRNTIYF	TGTGCCAGCATCTATGACAGGGGCAGAAACACCATATATTTT
TRBV18	.	TRBJ2-5	.	CASSPQETQYF	TGTGCCAGCTCACCTCAAGAGACCCAGTACTTC
TRBV7-6	.	TRBJ2-7	TRBD2	CASSLASAGGAYEQYF	TGTGCCAGCAGCTTAGCCTCAGCGGGAGGGGCCTACGAGCAGTACTTC
TRBV6-5	.	TRBJ2-3	.	CASSFSGAGYTDTQYF	TGTGCCAGCAGTTTCTCGGGGGCTGGTTATACAGATACGCAGTATTTT
TRBV5-1	.	TRBJ2-3	.	CASSLGSNTDTQYF	TGCGCCAGCAGCTTGGGGTCCAACACAGATACGCAGTATTTT
TRBV28	.	TRBJ2-5	.	CASSTRQETQYF	TGTGCCAGCTCGACACGCCAAGAGACCCAGTACTTC
TRBV2	.	TRBJ2-7	TRBD1	CASSGQGLIYEQYF	TGTGCCAGCAGTGGACAGGGGCTTATTTACGAGCAGTACTTC
TRBV5-1	.	TRBJ2-1	TRBD2	CASSLLLAGGSYNEQFF	TGCGCCAGCAGCTTGTTGCTAGCGGGAGGCTCCTACAATGAGCAGTTCTTC
TRBV28	.	TRBJ1-6	TRBD1	CASSPGGTANSPLHF	TGTGCCAGCAGTCCGGGGGGGACAGCTAATTCACCCCTCCACTTT
TRBV27	.	TRBJ1-3	.	CASSPSGVSGNTIYF	TGTGCCAGCAGTCCGTCGGGGGTGTCTGGAAACACCATATATTTT
TRBV29-1	once	TRBJ2-4	TRBD1	CSVGAQGTEAKNIQYF	TGCAGCGTCGGAGCACAGGGGACCGAAGCCAAAAACATTCAGTACTTC
TRBV28	.	TRBJ2-7	.	CASSPFVSYEQYF	TGTGCCAGCAGCCCGTTCGTTTCCTACGAGCAGTACTTC
TRBV6-5	.	TRBJ2-5	.	CASSYSSASQRETQYF	TGTGCCAGCAGTTACTCCTCGGCGTCTCAGAGGGAGACCCAGTACTTC
TRBV20-1	.	TRBJ1-4	TRBD1	CSVDRREKLFF	TGCAGTGTGGACAGGCGGGAAAAACTGTTTTTT
TRBV28	.	TRBJ2-3	TRBD2	CASTESGRSDTQYF	TGTGCCAGCACCGAGAGCGGGAGGTCCGATACGCAGTATTTT
TRBV11-2	.	TRBJ1-2	.	CASSSWGVNYGYTF	TGTGCCAGCAGTTCGTGGGGGGTTAACTATGGCTACACCTTC
TRBV4-1	.	TRBJ2-1	TRBD2	CASSRTTSTTSGIYNEQFF	TGCGCCAGCAGCCGCACCACCTCTACGACTAGCGGGATTTACAATGAGCAGTTCTTC
TRBV12-2	.	TRBJ2-2	.	CASRKRDHTGELFF	TGTGCAAGTCGGAAAAGGGACCACACCGGGGAGCTGTTTTTT
TRBV27	.	TRBJ2-5	.	CASSAAQETQYF	TGTGCCAGCAGTGCCGCCCAAGAGACCCAGTACTTC
TRBV29-1	.	TRBJ1-2	.	CSAQSLNYGYTF	TGCAGCGCCCAGAGCCTTAACTATGGCTACACCTTC
TRBV18	.	TRBJ2-1	TRBD2	CASSPPLAGVRNEQFF	TGTGCCAGCTCACCGCCCCTAGCGGGAGTTAGGAATGAGCAGTTCTTC
TRBV18	.	TRBJ1-3	.	CASSGRQNTGNTIYF	TGTGCCAGCTCAGGACGGCAAAATACAGGAAACACCATATATTTT
TRBV7-9	.	TRBJ2-3	.	CASSLAPATDTDTQYF	TGTGCCAGCAGCTTAGCGCCAGCCACAGACACAGATACGCAGTATTTT
TRBV19	.	TRBJ1-2	.	CASSILGDGYTF	TGTGCCAGTAGTATATTGGGGGACGGCTACACCTTC
TRBV13	.	TRBJ1-3	TRBD1	CASSLVSDRASGNTIYF	TGTGCCAGCAGCTTAGTATCTGACAGGGCGAGCGGAAACACCATATATTTT
TRBV28	.	TRBJ1-5	.	CASSYIGHLGGYSNQPQHF	TGTGCCAGCAGCTATATCGGGCACCTGGGGGGGTATAGCAATCAGCCCCAGCATTTT
TRBV2	.	TRBJ2-7	TRBD1	CASTRTGGGEQYF	TGTGCCAGCACTAGGACAGGGGGTGGCGAGCAGTACTTC
TRBV27	.	TRBJ2-3	TRBD2	CASSLTRPGLAGADTQYF	TGTGCCAGCAGTTTGACCCGCCCGGGACTAGCGGGGGCAGATACGCAGTATTTT
TRBV19	.	TRBJ1-1	.	CASNGEVEANTEAFF	TGTGCCAGCAATGGGGAGGTTGAAGCGAACACTGAAGCTTTCTTT
TRBV9	.	TRBJ1-1	TRBD1	CASSASGTVTEAFF	TGTGCCAGCAGCGCCTCCGGGACAGTGACTGAAGCTTTCTTT
TRBV18	.	TRBJ1-2	TRBD1	CASSPTGDGGYTF	TGTGCCAGCTCACCCACAGGGGATGGTGGCTACACCTTC
TRBV27	.	TRBJ2-1	.	CASSSYRDNEQFF	TGTGCCAGCAGTTCATACCGGGACAATGAGCAGTTCTTC
TRBV4-2	.	TRBJ1-5	.	CASSQEGGQPQHF	TGTGCCAGCAGCCAAGAAGGTGGCCAGCCCCAGCATTTT
TRBV28	.	TRBJ2-3	TRBD2	CASSLGGLAGTVLQYF	TGTGCCAGCAGCTTGGGAGGACTAGCGGGCACAGTTTTGCAGTATTTT
TRBV11-3	.	TRBJ2-3	.	CASSFRGDHGVDTQYF	TGTGCCAGCAGCTTCCGCGGGGACCACGGCGTCGATACGCAGTATTTT
TRBV5-5	.	TRBJ1-2	.	CASSLGPANYGYTF	TGTGCCAGCAGCCTGGGTCCCGCTAACTATGGCTACACCTTC
TRBV18	.	TRBJ2-1	TRBD2	CASSPPGVAGGDEQFF	TGTGCCAGCTCACCACCCGGGGTAGCGGGAGGTGATGAGCAGTTCTTC
TRBV5-1	once	TRBJ2-6	.	CASSEGPNVLTF	TGCGCCAGCAGCGAGGGGCCGAACGTCCTGACTTTC
TRBV11-2	.	TRBJ2-2	.	CASSLDLDTGELFF	TGTGCCAGCAGCTTAGATTTGGATACCGGGGAGCTGTTTTTT
TRBV29-1	once	TRBJ2-7	TRBD1	CSVGTAPSYEQYF	TGCAGCGTCGGGACAGCACCCTCCTACGAGCAGTACTTC
TRBV7-9	once	TRBJ2-7	.	CASSLTERGAGEQYF	TGTGCCAGCAGCTTAACCGAAAGGGGGGCTGGCGAGCAGTACTTC
TRBV5-1	.	TRBJ2-3	.	CASSWTTDTQYF	TGCGCCAGCAGCTGGACCACAGATACGCAGTATTTT
TRBV7-2	.	TRBJ2-5	.	CATSFRGRTETQYF	TGTGCCACCTCGTTTCGGGGTCGAACAGAGACCCAGTACTTC
TRBV10-3	.	TRBJ2-2	.	CAISPPDIGELFF	TGTGCCATCAGCCCCCCAGATATCGGGGAGCTGTTTTTT
TRBV28	.	TRBJ2-1	.	CASSFEGWNEQFF	TGTGCCAGCAGTTTTGAGGGTTGGAATGAGCAGTTCTTC
TRBV7-3	.	TRBJ2-7	TRBD2	CASSLTALAGIDEQYF	TGTGCCAGCAGCTTAACAGCCCTAGCGGGAATCGACGAGCAGTACTTC
TRBV19	once	TRBJ1-3	.	CASRTGWSGNTIYF	TGTGCCAGTAGAACAGGGTGGTCTGGAAACACCATATATTTT
TRBV6-1	once	TRBJ2-7	.	CASSEYPPQAHYEQYF	TGTGCCAGCAGTGAATATCCTCCACAGGCCCACTACGAGCAGTACTTC
TRBV7-9	.	TRBJ2-1	TRBD2	CASSSGTSGRYSSYNEQFF	TGTGCCAGCAGCTCCGGGACTAGCGGGAGGTATAGCTCCTACAATGAGCAGTTCTTC
TRBV4-2	.	TRBJ2-5	TRBD2	CASSPLELAGVETQYF	TGTGCCAGCAGCCCCCTCGAGCTAGCGGGAGTAGAGACCCAGTACTTC